The 13 T cell receptor beta chains given below trace back to one sample, sequenced in a study of CXCR3-negative and CXCR3-positive naive CD8 T cells. All TRB cDNA libraries came from 5' RACE performed with UMI labels. Reprocessing the 5' RACE reads, TCRdb reports a single entry for every CDR3 protein and omits DNA. The sample's table shows tens of thousands of distinct CDR3 sequences. Sequencing was carried out using naive CXCR3- CD8+ T cells from blood. The subset is: CD45RO-CCR7+CD27+CD95- naive CD8+ T cells lacking CXCR3 (TNR3-). Receptor source: a human donor in good health. Some clones in this sample may be carry-over from other donors' samples.

The J gene is TRBJ2-2, the V gene TRBV29-1; there is no DNA to check the TCRdb D call of TRBD1. CDR3 length equals 13 residues. Germline V gene data show CDR1 as SQVTM and CDR2 as ANQGSEA. The CDR3 loop is CSASPRGVGELFF.

The J gene is TRBJ2-5, the V gene TRBV2; the D gene TCRdb calls, TRBD1, cannot be checked with no DNA. Looked up from germline, CDR1 is SNHLY and CDR2 is FYNNEI. This CDR3 is built from 12 residues. This CDR3 is CASRHREETQYF.

This sequence joins TRBV29-1 and TRBJ2-2; the TCRdb call, TRBD1, lacks DNA for checking. The CDR3 spans 12 residues. Per germline, CDR1 SQVTM and CDR2 ANQGSEA. CDR3 residues: CSIQAATGELFF.

The chain links TRBV5-6 to TRBJ2-7. The V gene's germline CDR1 is SGHDT and CDR2 YYEEEE. The CDR3 covers 12 residues. The chain's CDR3 is CASSSSSYEQYF.

The chain has TRBV11-3 and TRBJ1-3; with no DNA, the TCRdb D assignment of TRBD1 cannot be verified. The CDR3 runs 14 residues. CDR1 and CDR2 (germline): SGHNT, YENEEA. CDR3 protein: CASSHTGYGNTIYF.

V and J are TRBV7-9 and TRBJ2-4. Germline V gene sequence: CDR1 SEHNR, CDR2 FQNEAQ (reference sequence). The CDR3 has 14 amino acids. The CDR3 loop reads CASTENDLGDIQYF.

J is TRBJ2-3 and V is TRBV5-1; TCRdb outputs TRBD2, but without DNA this stays unchecked. The CDR3 is 15 amino acids. Germline assignment: CDR1 SGHRS and CDR2 YFSETQ. The CDR3 protein is CASSPGLAARDTQYF.

The chain has TRBV18 and TRBJ2-1; TCRdb indicates TRBD1, and absent DNA this call remains unverified. The CDR3 is 14 residues long. The germline gives CDR1 KGHSH, CDR2 LQKENI. The CDR3 here is CASSLPDRVNEQFF.

The genes are TRBV29-1 and TRBJ2-3; the TCRdb call, TRBD2, lacks DNA for checking. This CDR3 contains 17 residues. Per the germline V gene, CDR1 is SQVTM and CDR2 is ANQGSEA. CDR3 amino acids: CSVDRTVEGPLTDTQYF.

The chain employs TRBV6-5 and TRBJ2-3. Germline CDR1 and CDR2: MNHEY and SVGAGI. The CDR3 covers 13 residues. This chain's CDR3 is CASSHSETDTQYF.

This chain links TRBV29-1 with TRBJ2-2; checking the TCRdb D call of TRBD1 is not possible without DNA. The CDR3 covers 15 residues. Germline CDR1 reads SQVTM; CDR2 reads ANQGSEA. The CDR3 protein is CSVTKGTANTGELFF.

The chain has TRBV7-3 and TRBJ2-5; with no DNA, the TCRdb D assignment of TRBD2 cannot be verified. CDR3 length: 15 amino acids. Germline V gene sequence: CDR1 SGHTA, CDR2 FQGTGA. Here the CDR3 reads CASSRGLAGEETQYF.

The CDR3 reads CASSLQGQGYEQYF. The rearrangement links TRBV27 to TRBJ2-7; TCRdb designates TRBD1, a call that cannot be tested without DNA. Germline CDR1 reads MNHEY; CDR2 reads SMNVEV (reference sequence). This CDR3 has 14 residues.